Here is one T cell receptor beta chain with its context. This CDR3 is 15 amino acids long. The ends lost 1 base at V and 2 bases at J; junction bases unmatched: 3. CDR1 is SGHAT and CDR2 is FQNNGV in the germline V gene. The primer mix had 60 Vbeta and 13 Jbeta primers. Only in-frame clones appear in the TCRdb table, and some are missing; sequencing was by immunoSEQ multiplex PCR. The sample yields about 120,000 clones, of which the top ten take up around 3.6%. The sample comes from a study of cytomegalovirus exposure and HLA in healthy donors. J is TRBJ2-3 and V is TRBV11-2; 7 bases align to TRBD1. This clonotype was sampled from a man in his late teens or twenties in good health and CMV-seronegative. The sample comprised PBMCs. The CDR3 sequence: CASSLGDRTTDTQYF. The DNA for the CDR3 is TGTGCCAGCAGCTTAGGGGACAGAACCACAGATACGCAGTATTTT.